The 12 T cell receptor beta chains below come from one sample, sequenced in a study of T-cell reconstitution after alpha-beta-depleted transplantation in children. The library targeted TCRbeta and was prepared with unique molecular identifiers. TCRdb reprocessed the PCR reads with MiXCR, giving one entry per CDR3 protein. Of approximately 400,000 distinct CDR3 sequences listed, roughly 10% are singletons. Sequences were derived from PBMCs from the stem cell graft donor, sampled from the stem cell graft. Receptor source: a human donor who donated a stem cell graft to a child with acute myeloid leukemia.

This clonotype came up a few times. This chain uses TRBV4-3 with TRBJ1-2, with D maybe TRBD1 (6 bases). This CDR3 contains 16 residues. Germline CDR1 is LGHNA and CDR2 is YSLEER. The V gene lost 4 bases and the J gene lost 8 bases, with 23 bases spanning the gap. CDR3 loop: CASSPYTGGVSEGYTF. DNA of the CDR3: TGCGCCAGCAGCCCCTACACCGGGGGCGTCTCCGAGGGCTACACCTTC.

The chain links TRBV4-1 to TRBJ1-6; 7 nucleotides line up with TRBD1. CDR1 is MGHRA and CDR2 is YSYEKL in the germline V gene. V trimming: 0 bases; J trimming: 5 bases; junction bases outside the gene matches: 16. CDR3 size: 20 residues. The CDR3 bases are TGCGCCAGCAGCCAAGAAGACGTCCGATTCGGGACAGCAAATAATTCACCCCTCCACTTT. This sequence encodes CASSQEDVRFGTANNSPLHF.

This chain joins TRBV28 and TRBJ2-1; 12 bases fit TRBD1. The ends lost 7 bases at V and 9 bases at J; junction bases unmatched: 10. CDR3 size: 15 residues. Germline CDR1 is MDHEN and CDR2 is SYDVKM. CDR3 DNA sequence: TGTGCCAGCATCCCGTCGGGACAGGGGGCGGGTGAGCAGTTCTTC. This translates into CASIPSGQGAGEQFF.

At least ten counts were recorded for this clonotype. The chain joins TRBV4-1 to TRBJ2-2, with no clear D. This CDR3 has 14 residues. Germline assignment: CDR1 MGHRA and CDR2 YSYEKL. V dropped 1 base and J dropped 4 bases, with 7 bases sitting between them. In DNA, the CDR3 is TGCGCCAGCAGCCAAGCGGTCACCACCGGGGAGCTGTTTTTT. It translates to CASSQAVTTGELFF.

This clonotype was picked up many times. The chain carries TRBV5-1 and TRBJ1-1; D perhaps matches TRBD1 (5 bases). Germline loops: CDR1 SGHRS, CDR2 YFSETQ. CDR3 size: 13 residues. The V and J ends lost 0 bases and 4 bases respectively, with 7 bases between them. This CDR3 is CASSLDGGTEAFF. The CDR3 DNA is TGCGCCAGCAGCTTGGATGGGGGCACTGAAGCTTTCTTT.

The rearrangement joins TRBV12-5 to TRBJ2-4; possibly TRBD1 for D (5 bases). Between the trimmed V and J ends, which lost 0 bases and 7 bases, there was a span of 10 bases. This CDR3 contains 14 residues. CDR1 is LGHNT and CDR2 is FRNRAP in the germline V gene. CDR3 sequence (DNA): TGTGCTAGTGGTTTGGTCCAGGGATCTAACATTCAGTACTTC. Translated, it gives CASGLVQGSNIQYF.

The J gene is TRBJ1-5, the V gene TRBV29-1, with 7 bases aligning to TRBD1. The germline V gene encodes CDR1 SQVTM and CDR2 ANQGSEA. The CDR3 covers 17 residues. Germline trimming cut 4 bases from V and 1 base from J; bases unmatched to any gene: 13. Here the CDR3 reads CSVVLNTGVGSNQPQHF. The CDR3 DNA is TGCAGCGTTGTGCTTAACACAGGGGTGGGGAGCAATCAGCCCCAGCATTTT.

This clonotype was observed a handful of times. This chain joins TRBV7-2 and TRBJ2-7; the match to TRBD2 covers 11 bases. CDR3 length: 15 residues. V shed 5 bases, J shed 6 bases, and the junction held 9 bases outside the gene matches. Germline V CDR1 and CDR2: SGHTA, FQGNSA. For the CDR3, the DNA is TGTGCCAGCAGCCCCAGGACTAGCGGGTCTCCCGAGCAGTACTTC. Translation gives CASSPRTSGSPEQYF.

This clonotype was seen a handful of times. The chain has TRBV2 and TRBJ2-1; possibly TRBD1 for D (6 bases). The germline V gene has CDR1 SNHLY and CDR2 FYNNEI. With 9 bases removed from V and 9 bases from J, the gap between germline ends came to 12 bases. The CDR3 consists of 11 residues. The chain's CDR3 is CARIGGGEQFF. CDR3 in DNA: TGTGCCAGGATTGGGGGCGGTGAGCAGTTCTTC.

The table lists this clonotype with a few counts. This chain connects TRBV7-2 to TRBJ2-3, with 9 bases aligning to TRBD2. J was trimmed by 0 bases and V by 3 bases; bases with no gene match: 4. CDR3 length: 16 residues. Germline V lookup: CDR1 SGHTA, CDR2 FQGNSA. The CDR3 protein is CASSFLAGLSTDTQYF. The CDR3 DNA follows: TGTGCCAGCAGCTTTCTAGCGGGACTTAGCACAGATACGCAGTATTTT. The whole variable domain, remainder taken from reference TRBV7-2 and TRBJ2-3, is GAGVSQSPSNKVTEKGKDVELRCDPISGHTALYWYRQSLGQGLEFLIYFQGNSAPDKSGLPSDRFSAERTGGSVSTLTIQRTQQEDSAVYLCASSFLAGLSTDTQYFGPGTRLTVL.

The chain recombines TRBV4-1 with TRBJ2-3, with 8 bases fitting TRBD2. The CDR3 sequence is 16 residues long. With 0 bases clipped from V and 5 bases from J, the junction kept 7 bases outside the gene matches. CDR1 MGHRA and CDR2 YSYEKL come from the germline V gene. The CDR3 region has the DNA TGCGCCAGCAGCCAAGACTTAGCGGGGTACCTAGATACGCAGTATTTT. Protein product: CASSQDLAGYLDTQYF.

This clonotype has just a few counts. V is TRBV20-1 and J is TRBJ2-3; a possible D gene is TRBD2 (5 bases). This CDR3 contains 12 residues. The germline V gene has CDR1 DFQATT and CDR2 SNEGSKA (reference sequence). Trimming took off 6 bases at V and 5 bases at J, with 12 bases between the two ends. Here the CDR3 reads CSAMGSGDTQYF. Here the CDR3 DNA reads TGCAGTGCCATGGGGAGTGGAGATACGCAGTATTTT.